This T cell receptor beta chain came from a study of breast tumors, draining lymph nodes, adjacent tissues. This clonotype was found many times. Its target is not known. Axillary draining lymph nodes of breast cancer patients supplied the node samples. Study observations and caveats: The data were judged consistent with most tumor T cells coming from lymph node and expanding in tumor.

Germline lookup yields CDR1 LGHDT and CDR2 YNNKEL (reference sequence). The ends were cut back, 4 bases at V and 4 bases at J, with 13 bases in the middle. This CDR3 spans 14 amino acids. TCRdb used MiXCR to reprocess the multiplex PCR reads, holding one entry per CDR3 protein. The sample lists about 130,000 distinct CDR3 sequences; approximately 20% were seen once. The source of this sequence is a female donor with breast cancer. Some clones in this sample may be carry-over from other donors' samples. Specimen: axillary lymph node tissue. The chain has TRBV3-1 and TRBJ1-2; weak D call: TRBD1 (6 bases). DNA for the CDR3: TGTGCCAGCAGCCCCCCGGGGGCCAGCTATGGCTACACCTTC. Its protein product is CASSPPGASYGYTF.